This section outlines one TCR beta chain sequence together with its context. Generated by immunoSEQ multiplex PCR, the TCRdb table keeps only in-frame clones and is missing some. The profile shows roughly 150,000 clones, about nine tenths of them singletons. This sample was taken from a study of T cell responses to AZD1222 COVID-19 vaccine. The germline V and J ends were trimmed by 4 bases and 4 bases, with 8 bases remaining between them. The CDR3 extends over 13 amino acids. CDR1 SGHTA and CDR2 FQGNSA come from the germline V gene. The receptor was derived from an adult in good health. Sequenced material: peripheral blood, taken on day 0 of AZD1222 vaccination. The chain couples TRBV7-2 to TRBJ1-5, with no clear D. CDR3 in amino acids: CASSSRDNQPQHF. The CDR3 DNA sequence: TGTGCCAGCAGCTCACGTGATAATCAGCCCCAGCATTTT.